This record concerns one T cell receptor beta chain sequence. The sample originates from a study of CD8 T cells in Susac syndrome. Study overall: Patients with Susac syndrome were therapy-naive, treated with corticosteroids, or treated with intravenous immunoglobulin alone when blood was collected.

Trimming took 4 bases from V and 5 from J, leaving 8 bases between them. CDR3 length equals 12 residues. CDR1 MDHEN and CDR2 SYDVKM come from the germline V gene. Random hexamers were used to reverse transcribe an amount of about 0.45 to 1 ug RNA. One entry per CDR3 protein, called by TCRdb with MiXCR from the immunoSEQ multiplex PCR reads. In the table there are about 160,000 distinct CDR3 sequences, about 96% of which are singletons. The TCR comes from a human donor with Susac syndrome. J is TRBJ2-5 and V is TRBV28; D unclear. Input material: CD4+ T cells from PBMCs. The CDR3 sequence is CASSSAWETQYF. In DNA form, the CDR3 reads TGTGCCAGCAGTTCCGCCTGGGAGACCCAGTACTTC.